This T cell receptor beta chain was captured by sequencing in a study of identifying expanded T cells in peripheral blood. Method: immunoSEQ multiplex PCR; TCRdb's copy keeps in-frame clones and lacks some. The repertoire holds approximately 110,000 clones, with around 90% as singletons. The sequence derives from a person aged 18 to 75 in good health. The source material was blood.

The CDR3 coding sequence is TGCGCCAGCAGCTTTGACCTAGGACAGGGGGTAGAGACCCAGTACTTC. Translated, it gives CASSFDLGQGVETQYF. This chain joins TRBV5-1 and TRBJ2-5, with 10 bases matching TRBD1. The CDR3 is 16 residues long. Germline CDR1 SGHRS, CDR2 YFSETQ. J lost 4 bases, V lost 2 bases, and 8 bases had no gene match.